This T cell receptor beta chain was captured by sequencing in a study of human T cells and chemical hapten exposure. As to time point: pre-sensitization, week 0. Described treatment: therapeutic diphenylcyclopropenone sensitization with weekly scalp DPC. Sequencing started from total RNA isolated from unfractionated whole blood. Germline V gene data show CDR1 as MNHEY and CDR2 as SVGAGI. V dropped 4 bases and J dropped 2 bases, with 15 bases sitting between them. The CDR3 is 15 residues long. TCRdb reprocessed the RACE reads via MiXCR and lists one record per CDR3 protein. Of about 85,000 distinct CDR3 sequences detected, around 7.9% appear once; the ten largest clones hold just over 2.5%. There are many counts of this clonotype.

The TCR comes from a man aged 40-49 years with alopecia areata. Some clones in this sample may be carry-over from other donors' samples. The sequencing used whole blood, collected in connection with sensitization to the hapten diphenylcyclopropenone (DPC). The gene calls are TRBV6-5 and TRBJ2-7; possible D gene TRBD1, 6 bases. The DNA of the CDR3 is TGTGCCAGCAGTTCCATATACGGGACACCCTACGAGCAGTACTTC. It yields the protein CASSSIYGTPYEQYF.